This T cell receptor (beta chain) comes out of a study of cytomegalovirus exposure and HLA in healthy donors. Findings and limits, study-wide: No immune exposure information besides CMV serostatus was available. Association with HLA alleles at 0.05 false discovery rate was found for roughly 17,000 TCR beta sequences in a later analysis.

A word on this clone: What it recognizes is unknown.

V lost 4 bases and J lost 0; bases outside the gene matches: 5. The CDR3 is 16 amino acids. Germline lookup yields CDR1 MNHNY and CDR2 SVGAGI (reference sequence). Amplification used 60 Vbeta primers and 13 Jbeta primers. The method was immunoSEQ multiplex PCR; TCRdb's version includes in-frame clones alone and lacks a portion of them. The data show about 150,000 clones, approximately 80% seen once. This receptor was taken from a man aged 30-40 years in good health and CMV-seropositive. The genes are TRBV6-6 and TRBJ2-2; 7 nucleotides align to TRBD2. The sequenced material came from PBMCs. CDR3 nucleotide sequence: TGTGCCAGCAGTTTTACTAGCGTGTCGAACACCGGGGAGCTGTTTTTT. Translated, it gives CASSFTSVSNTGELFF.